Listed below are T cell receptor beta chains from one sample, sequenced in a study of shared clonotypes between healthy human individuals. Clones were read by immunoSEQ multiplex PCR, and TCRdb kept only the in-frame ones, dropping some. The table has some 1,900,000 clones, about 95% seen once; the top ten hold around 1.2%. The sample comprised naive CD8+ T cells sorted from blood. The receptors originated from a man aged 18 to 30 in good health. The CDR3 runs from the conserved cysteine through the conserved F or W. Clone size is not always given. Where it is, it says once, few, many or a class for expanded clones.

TRBV29-1	-	13	CSVEIGHGYEQYF
TRBV4-3	-	14	CASSRYSEGNEQFF
TRBV11-2	-	16	CASSLTRGQGISEQYF
TRBV12-5	-	16	CASGLQRERVYNEQFF
TRBV13	-	11	CASSAGGAQYF
TRBV7-9	-	14	CASSLIIAGETQYF
TRBV5-6	-	16	CASSLELAGPLNEQYF
TRBV21-1	-	14	CASSPEARRYEQYF
TRBV7-2	-	14	CASSPPMLNSPLHF
TRBV2	-	12	CASRDGSYEQYF
TRBV29-1	-	15	CSVEADLFANYGYTF
TRBV4-1	once	14	CASSQEGEYNEQFF
TRBV30	-	15	CAWSLVAFGGNIQYF
TRBV6-6	once	15	CASSYNSPGNTEAFF
TRBV5-1	-	11	CASGDSVEQYF
TRBV7-9	-	14	CASSLGTGYEEQYF
TRBV5-6	-	19	CASSFWSVAGGVGYNEQFF
TRBV27	once	14	CASTRTGSNEKLFF
TRBV7-9	-	13	CASSSLTGNIQYF
TRBV25-1	-	14	CATSLVGYTDTQYF
TRBV7-9	-	12	CASSFADTEAFF
TRBV9	-	14	CASSLSTGSNEQFF
TRBV11-2	once	18	CASSAPRASSFYTDTQYF
TRBV7-9	-	15	CASSLSREGQETQYF
TRBV4-1	-	13	CASSQVTPGEQFF
TRBV27	-	12	CASRPSGGGQFF
TRBV28	-	14	CASSLQGFGQPQHF
TRBV4-3	-	17	CASSQDGGRSSYNEQFF
TRBV13	-	13	CASSSGGQETQYF
TRBV7-9	-	13	CASSSDGNTEAFF
TRBV28	-	14	CASSLVQGRQPQHF
TRBV7-9	once	15	CASSLVTSGSDEQFF
TRBV29-1	-	17	CSVVIRDLFPRMVEAFF
TRBV15	-	11	CATSSRGGYTF
TRBV6-5	-	14	CASSPGTSTDTQYF
TRBV2	-	17	CASSEDTGRPNTGELFF
TRBV30	-	13	CAWSVATDTEAFF
TRBV11-2	-	13	CASSRRGTDTQYF
TRBV11-3	-	15	CAHRTVAGGCNEQFF
TRBV6-5	-	16	CASSYSVGQAPYEQYF
TRBV27	-	15	CASSLLTESYNEQFF
TRBV5-8	-	12	CASSITTDTQYF
TRBV7-2	-	13	CASSFVAGYEQYF
TRBV27	-	11	CASSSPYEQYF
TRBV6-1	-	11	CASISYNEQFF
TRBV6-6	-	12	CASSYFTEHLHF
TRBV5-1	-	14	CASSPGGPNTEAFF
TRBV28	-	15	CASSLDKGGNYGYTF
TRBV13	-	15	CASSYSGSPAYEQYF
TRBV2	-	14	CASRAWGSAETQYF